This TCR beta chain comes out of a study of shared clonotypes between healthy human individuals. The data were produced by immunoSEQ multiplex PCR, yet TCRdb's version contains in-frame clones alone and is incomplete. The data contain roughly 2.2 million clones, 85% to 95% of them singletons. Study observations and caveats: Generation probabilities were higher for clonotypes shared across all four sorted-subset donors than for unshared ones.

From germline, CDR1 is MNHEY and CDR2 SMNVEV (reference sequence). V lost 4 bases, J lost 7 bases, and 6 bases stayed unmatched. The CDR3 consists of 15 residues. Points on this clone: Antigen unknown. The sample contains more than one DNA sequence encoding this CDR3.

The chain combines TRBV27 with TRBJ1-5, with TRBD1 matching over 11 bases. Sequenced material: naive CD4+ T cells from PBMCs. The subset denotes: CD45RA+ positively selected. The origin of this receptor is a young man in good health. Some clones in this sample may be carry-over from other donors' samples. The CDR3 loop is CASSSRTGGRQPQHF. CDR3 nucleotide sequence: TGTGCCAGCAGTTCCCGGACAGGGGGCAGACAGCCCCAGCATTTT.